This TCR beta chain was found in a study of blood T cell repertoires in COVID-19 (dated by TCRdb to the early 2020s). Study-level background: The collaborator samples originated in the United States, Italy and Spain and spanned the acute and convalescent phases of COVID-19. The dataset comprised deeply sampled blood TCRbeta repertoires from subjects exposed to, actively infected with, or recovered from COVID-19. A de-identified subject ID, COVID-19 status, age in years and sex were almost always included in the sample metadata. The samples were drawn from two sources: the first 160 participants of the ongoing ImmuneRACE study, and over 1,000 subjects contributed by 6 global collaborators. Where available, HLA class I and class II types were taken from metadata supplied by the sample provider and were not determined by assay-based typing. The material from the prospective study consisted of cDNA or gDNA derived from T cells, B-cell-depleted T cells, or PBMCs. A freely available public database, intended as a resource for researchers studying the immune response to SARS-CoV-2, is where the repertoires were released.

The CDR3 runs 13 amino acids, cysteine and phenylalanine included. The entry retains the CDR3 DNA only, 39 bases that are in frame from base 1. Trimming removed 3 bases from V and 7 bases from J, leaving 10 bases between the germline ends. From the germline V gene, CDR1 is ENHRY and CDR2 is SYGVKD. TCRbeta CDR3 regions were amplified from genomic DNA by means of the immunoSEQ Assay, a bias-controlled multiplex PCR. The authors' analysis ran thus. The number of nucleated cells in each sample was estimated from the amplification of reference gene primers within the assay. To quantify the absolute abundance of each unique TCRbeta CDR3 rearrangement, sequence reads were collapsed and filtered. For each sample, productive Simpson clonality was calculated by taking the square root of Simpson's diversity index across productive rearrangements. TCRdb provides this immuneACCESS table in a form limited to in-frame rearrangements. Some clones are lacking; in checked studies, under half of them reflect an unresolved V gene, and why the rest are absent is not known. V and J calls plus clone size are reproduced from that table; the DNA served to infer D and trimming. Within this sample are 200,000 or so clones, with around 81% of them counted one time only. Of the sample, roughly 7% is held by the ten largest clones.

Participants in the prospective study were enrolled through a virtual design, were aged roughly 18 to 100 years, and lived in fewer than 30 United States geographic areas. In the prospective study, cohorts were assigned on the basis of participant-reported clinical history obtained from a screening survey and a study questionnaire. Recovered participants in ImmuneRACE Cohort 3 were defined by two consecutive negative NP/OP PCR tests, clearance by a healthcare professional, or resolution of symptoms. In the prospective study, whole blood, serum and a nasopharyngeal or oropharyngeal swab were collected from each participant by mobile phlebotomists. Prospective study participants could optionally give additional blood draws and questionnaires over an approximately 2-month period. Prospective study blood samples were shipped either frozen or at room temperature before DNA extraction. Worth noting for this clone: Its antigen is currently not known. No per-base quality is available; no much larger clone lies one base away.

General findings and caveats noted by the study authors: How much clinical and demographic metadata was included differed by source and by participant, and the metadata was provided uncurated.

Rearrangement joined TRBV10-3 to TRBJ1-5; the D gene is possibly TRBD1, with 6 bases matching. This receptor was identified in a man aged 35 to 55 who had recovered from COVID-19. Sequencing input: PBMCs or T cells enriched from blood (not recorded which). This receptor carries the CDR3 CAISETGTQPQHF. The sequenced DNA is TGTGCCATCAGTGAAACAGGGACCCAGCCCCAGCATTTT.